This T cell receptor (beta chain) stems from a study of blood T cells in healthy people across ages. This CDR3 region has 13 residues. CDR1 is MNHEY and CDR2 is SMNVEV in the germline V gene (reference sequence). V was pared by 2 bases and J by 10 bases, with 12 bases between. A second PCR, run for roughly 6 to 11 cycles, used a sample-barcoded 5' primer plus a J-beta primer mix. TCRdb used MiXCR to reprocess the 5' RACE reads, holding one entry per CDR3 protein. The sample lists around 800,000 distinct CDR3 sequences, 44% occurring once. Sample: blood. The TCR originated in a man aged 60 to 75 in good health. The chain carries TRBV27 and TRBJ2-1, with D possibly being TRBD2 (5 bases). CDR3 in DNA: TGTGCCAGCAGTTTAGAGGGCTCCCCGGAGCAGTTCTTC. It encodes CASSLEGSPEQFF.